This T cell receptor beta chain originates from a study of T-cell reconstitution after alpha-beta-depleted transplantation in children. Study-wide results and caveats: Expanded graft clones numbering several hundred reportedly gave rise to alpha-beta T cells about two months after transplant. From surviving recipient T cells and thymic progenitors came the high day-60 TCRbeta diversity observed in some patients.

The TCRbeta library incorporated unique molecular identifiers. TCRdb processed the PCR reads anew with MiXCR; each CDR3 protein has one entry. The table has 780,000 or so distinct CDR3 sequences, about 15% seen once. This clonotype was detected many times. As yet, its antigen is unknown. The sequencing here drew on PBMCs, mostly from graft donor cells, taken 360 days after TCRalphabeta/CD19-depleted stem cell transplant. The TCR originated in a male patient younger than 18 who had a stem cell transplant for acute lymphoblastic leukemia, so the T cells may come from the graft donor.

The CDR3 sequence: CASSPGGPTYEQYF. Written as DNA, the CDR3 is TGTGCCAGCAGCCCGGGGGGACCAACCTACGAGCAGTACTTC. V usage is TRBV7-9 and J usage is TRBJ2-7; 7 bases are shared with TRBD2. Germline trimming cut 5 bases from V and 2 bases from J; bases unmatched to any gene: 6. The CDR3 contains 14 residues. CDR1 and CDR2 from the germline V gene are SEHNR and FQNEAQ (reference sequence).